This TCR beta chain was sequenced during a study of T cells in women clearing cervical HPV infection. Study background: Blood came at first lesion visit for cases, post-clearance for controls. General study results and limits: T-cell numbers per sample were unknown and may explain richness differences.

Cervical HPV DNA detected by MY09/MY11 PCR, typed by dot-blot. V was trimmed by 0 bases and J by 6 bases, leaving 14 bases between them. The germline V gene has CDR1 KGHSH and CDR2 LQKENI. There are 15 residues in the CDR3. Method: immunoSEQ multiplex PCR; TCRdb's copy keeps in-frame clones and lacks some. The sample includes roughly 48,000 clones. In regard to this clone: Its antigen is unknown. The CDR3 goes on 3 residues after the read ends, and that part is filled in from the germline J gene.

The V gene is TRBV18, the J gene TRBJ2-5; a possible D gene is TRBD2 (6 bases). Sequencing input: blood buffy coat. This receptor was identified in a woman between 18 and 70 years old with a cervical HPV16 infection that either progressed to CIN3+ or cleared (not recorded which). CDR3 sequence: CASSPPSTAGQTQYF. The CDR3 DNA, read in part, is TGTGCCAGCTCACCACCTTCGACAGCGGGCCAGACC.